This T cell receptor (beta chain) is drawn from a study of T cells in Graves' hyperthyroidism and ophthalmopathy. Ophthalmopathy patients showed a Clinical Activity Score of at least 3, NOSPECS grade of at least 4 and duration under 3 months. Uncontrolled infections, other autoimmune diseases, pregnancy or lactation led to exclusion of patients. Diagnosis rested on symptoms, serum thyroxine and TRAb, thyroid ultrasound, and orbital computed tomography. Using 10 ml of fresh peripheral blood, PBMCs were prepared. This clonotype was counted only a few times. Trimming left V 4 bases short and J 3 bases short, with 10 bases between. This CDR3 is 13 amino acids long. Germline V gene sequence: CDR1 SGDLS, CDR2 YYNGEE. Amplification of TCR beta CDR3 regions was performed using RNA transcripts as template. The HTBI primer set was used in a first-round RT-PCR of the TCR CDR3. TCRdb called the multiplex PCR reads again in MiXCR, with one record for every CDR3 protein. Of some 350,000 distinct CDR3 sequences in the sample, 12% to 15% are singletons; the top ten hold approximately 19%.

Source material: blood. This sequence was found in a woman aged 60-75 years with Graves' ophthalmopathy. The genes are TRBV9 and TRBJ1-2; possible D gene TRBD1, 5 bases. The chain's CDR3 is CASSRQLDYGYTF. In nucleotides, the CDR3 is TGTGCCAGCAGCAGACAGTTAGACTATGGCTACACCTTC.